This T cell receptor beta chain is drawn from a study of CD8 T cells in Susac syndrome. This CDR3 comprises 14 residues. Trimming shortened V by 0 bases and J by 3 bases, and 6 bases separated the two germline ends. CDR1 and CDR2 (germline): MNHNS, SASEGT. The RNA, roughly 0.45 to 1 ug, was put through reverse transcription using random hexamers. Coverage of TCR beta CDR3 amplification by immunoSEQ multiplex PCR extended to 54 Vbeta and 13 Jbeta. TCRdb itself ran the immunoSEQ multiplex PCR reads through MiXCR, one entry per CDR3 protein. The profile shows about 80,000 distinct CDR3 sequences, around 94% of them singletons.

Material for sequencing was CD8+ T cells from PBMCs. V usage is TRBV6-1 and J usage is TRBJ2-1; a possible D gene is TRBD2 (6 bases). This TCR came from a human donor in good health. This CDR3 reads CASSEAGGYNEQFF. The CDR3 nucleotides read TGTGCCAGCAGTGAAGCGGGGGGCTACAATGAGCAGTTCTTC.